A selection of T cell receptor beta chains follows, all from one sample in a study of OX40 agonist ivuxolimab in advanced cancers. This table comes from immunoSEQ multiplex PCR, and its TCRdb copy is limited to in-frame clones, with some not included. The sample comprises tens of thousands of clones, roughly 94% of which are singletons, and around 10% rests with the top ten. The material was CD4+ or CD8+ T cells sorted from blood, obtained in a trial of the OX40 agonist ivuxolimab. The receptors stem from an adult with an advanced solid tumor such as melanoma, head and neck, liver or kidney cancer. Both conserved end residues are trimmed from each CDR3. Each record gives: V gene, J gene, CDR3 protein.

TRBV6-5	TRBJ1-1	ASSYSPAFLTEAF
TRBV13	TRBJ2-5	ASSLRLAGDRETQY
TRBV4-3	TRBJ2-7	ASSQDVWGAEEQY
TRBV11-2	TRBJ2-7	ASSLGTGWAYEQY
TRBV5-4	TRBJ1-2	ASSVLTELEAYGYT
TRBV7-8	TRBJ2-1	ASSLDLARFSYNEQF
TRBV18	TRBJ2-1	ASSPLLGGRREGGYNEQF
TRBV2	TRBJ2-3	ASRGTSGSDTQY
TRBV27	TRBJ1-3	ASSSGTGDPSSGNTIY
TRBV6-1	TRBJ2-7	ASSSGAPYEQY
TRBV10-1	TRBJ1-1	ASRTGQGNKQAF
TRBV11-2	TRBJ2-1	ASSRRGLGGSSYNEQF
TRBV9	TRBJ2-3	ASSERPLVWRPSTDTQY
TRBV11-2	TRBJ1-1	ASSFSDTEAF
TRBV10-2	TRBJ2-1	ASSDRAGGYNEQF
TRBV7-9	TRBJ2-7	ASSNWEAGYEQY
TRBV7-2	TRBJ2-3	ASSLTGTSSDTQY
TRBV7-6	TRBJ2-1	ASSPHPAGGQNNEQF
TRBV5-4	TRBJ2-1	ASSPWGAHNEQF
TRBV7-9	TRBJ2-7	ASSFGRAREQY
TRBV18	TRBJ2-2	ASSEVDTGELF
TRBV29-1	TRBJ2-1	SVEEDRTISYNEQF
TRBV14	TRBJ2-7	ASPTSSCAGSSYEQY
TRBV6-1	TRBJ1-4	ASRHRTADEKLF
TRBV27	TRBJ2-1	ASRSGIYYNEQF
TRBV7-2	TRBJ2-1	ASSLDRVPGGFGNEQF
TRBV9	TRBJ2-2	ASSANRGPNTGELF
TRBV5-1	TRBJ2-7	ASSLTADRPYEQY
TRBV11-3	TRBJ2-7	ASSLHPKSGDWVLEQY
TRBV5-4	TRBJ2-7	ASSLSRLQYSYEQY
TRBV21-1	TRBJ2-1	ASSKGGLAGDREQF
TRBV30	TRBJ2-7	AWSGAEHFYEQY
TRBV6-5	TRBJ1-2	ASSYGLAATYGYT
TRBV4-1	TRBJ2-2	ASSPSPSGLVGELF
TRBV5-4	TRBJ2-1	ASSSRGKLYNEQF
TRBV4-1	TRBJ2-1	ASSQDLRGLYNEQF
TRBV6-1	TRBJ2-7	ASSVLHLSGEGFQY
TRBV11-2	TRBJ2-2	ASSFLLLGEGGDTGELF
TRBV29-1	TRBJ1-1	SVEGLTLGLNTEAF
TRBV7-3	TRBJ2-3	ASSLRDRGIFGDTQY
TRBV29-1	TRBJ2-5	SVGPGAQETQY
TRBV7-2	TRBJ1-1	ASSLWAAEAF